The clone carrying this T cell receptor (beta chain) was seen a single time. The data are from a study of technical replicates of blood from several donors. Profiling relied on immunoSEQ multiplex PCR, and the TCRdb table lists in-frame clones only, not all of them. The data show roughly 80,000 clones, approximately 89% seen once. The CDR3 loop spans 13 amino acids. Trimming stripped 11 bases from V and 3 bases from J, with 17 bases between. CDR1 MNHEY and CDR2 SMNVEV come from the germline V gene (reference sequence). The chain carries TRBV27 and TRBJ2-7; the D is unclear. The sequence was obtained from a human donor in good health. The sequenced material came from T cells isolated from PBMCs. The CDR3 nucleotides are TGTGCCGCCGGGTATGGATCCTACTACGAGCAGTACTTC. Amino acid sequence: CAAGYGSYYEQYF.